The next 26 T cell receptor beta chains were all read from a single sample in a study of T cells in severe cutaneous drug reactions. The patients sequenced had a carbamazepine-induced Stevens-Johnson syndrome or toxic epidermal necrolysis reaction. The iRepertoire multiplex PCR system with TCR subtype-specific primers built both bulk and single-cell libraries. TCRdb re-called the multiplex PCR reads; every CDR3 protein appears as one record, without DNA. The sample totals fewer than 3,500 distinct CDR3 sequences. The sequenced material came from cells from a skin blister. The receptors derive from a human donor with toxic epidermal necrolysis, a severe cutaneous drug reaction.

The V call is TRBV28, the J call TRBJ2-7; no DNA is available, so the TRBD2 call from TCRdb remains unchecked. The length of the CDR3 is 16 residues. Germline V gene lookup returns CDR1 MDHEN and CDR2 SYDVKM. This chain's CDR3 is CASSPLTTAWDFEQYF.

This rearrangement joins TRBV6-6 to TRBJ2-1. This CDR3 contains 18 residues. Germline V gene data show CDR1 as MNHNY and CDR2 as SVGAGI (reference sequence). The chain's CDR3 is CASSQRVTLVHEDSEQFF.

This chain connects TRBV28 to TRBJ1-5; TCRdb outputs TRBD1, but without DNA this stays unchecked. The V gene's germline CDR1 is MDHEN and CDR2 SYDVKM. The length of the CDR3 is 13 residues. This chain's CDR3 is CASSVHRVQPQHF.

The V and J genes are TRBV7-8 and TRBJ2-7. This CDR3 is built from 14 residues. The germline V gene has CDR1 SGHVS and CDR2 FQNEAQ. The CDR3 protein is CASSLNRMSYEQYF.

This rearrangement joins TRBV7-8 to TRBJ2-1; the TCRdb call, TRBD2, lacks DNA for checking. The CDR3 extends over 17 amino acids. Germline-derived CDR1 and CDR2 are SGHVS and FQNEAQ. This CDR3 reads CASSLLAGRGTYNEQFF.

This clonotype is labeled medium-sized based on frequency. V is TRBV29-1 and J is TRBJ2-1; there is no DNA to check the TCRdb D call of TRBD2. CDR1 and CDR2 (germline): SQVTM, ANQGSEA. This CDR3 is 17 amino acids long. CDR3 in amino acids: CSVEDLAGWSSYNEQFF.

The chain employs TRBV4-1 and TRBJ2-1; TCRdb proposes TRBD2, but this gene call is untestable without DNA. From germline, CDR1 is MGHRA and CDR2 YSYEKL. This CDR3 contains 15 residues. The CDR3 sequence: CASSQSTSPWETQFF.

J is TRBJ1-5 and V is TRBV2. Germline values: CDR1 SNHLY, CDR2 FYNNEI. The CDR3 spans 14 residues. CDR3 sequence reads: CASSVAEGNQPQHF.

The V and J genes are TRBV2 and TRBJ2-1. Germline CDR1 is SNHLY and CDR2 is FYNNEI. This CDR3 is 13 amino acids long. The CDR3 region is CASSEGEYNEQFF.

This clonotype is deemed large by its frequency. The V call is TRBV29-1, the J call TRBJ2-7; TCRdb picks TRBD2, but there is no DNA to check that call. Germline V gene data show CDR1 as SQVTM and CDR2 as ANQGSEA. The CDR3 totals 13 residues. CDR3 loop: CSVAPSGAYEQYF.

The rearrangement links TRBV6-2 or TRBV6-3 to TRBJ1-1; lacking DNA, the TRBD1 call made by TCRdb goes unchecked. Germline CDR1 and CDR2: MNHEY and SVGEGT. The CDR3 sequence is 17 residues long. CDR3 sequence reads: CASSYTRGGRMNTEAFF.

The V gene is TRBV4-2, the J gene TRBJ2-1; TCRdb selects TRBD2, and the lack of DNA leaves this call unchecked. The CDR3 runs to 16 residues. The V gene's germline CDR1 is LGHNA and CDR2 YNFKEQ. This CDR3 reads CASSQGSGRGTNEQFF.

According to its frequency, this clonotype is medium-sized. The rearrangement links TRBV4-1 to TRBJ2-1; TCRdb indicates TRBD2, and absent DNA this call remains unverified. There are 16 residues in the CDR3. Per germline, CDR1 MGHRA and CDR2 YSYEKL. The CDR3 region is CASSQVLRGSTGEQFF.

This clonotype counts as medium-sized by frequency. V gene TRBV27 combines with J gene TRBJ2-1; TCRdb reports TRBD2, a call that lacks DNA to check it against. The CDR3 extends over 14 amino acids. The germline V gene encodes CDR1 MNHEY and CDR2 SMNVEV (reference sequence). The CDR3 reads CASSLASLRNEQFF.

The chain joins TRBV12-3 or TRBV12-4 to TRBJ2-2; TCRdb's D call of TRBD2 is untestable without DNA. The CDR3 consists of 16 residues. The CDR3: CASRPFGGGGTGELFF.

This chain joins TRBV7-2 and TRBJ2-7. Germline CDR1 and CDR2: SGHTA and FQGNSA. CDR3 length equals 13 residues. The CDR3 protein is CASSPNRGYEQYF.

Measured by frequency, this clonotype is large. The chain uses TRBV30 and TRBJ2-7. CDR1 is GTSNPN and CDR2 is SVGIG in the germline V gene (reference sequence). The CDR3 has 16 residues. CDR3 loop: CALEYLHLGESYEQYF.

This sequence joins TRBV6-1 and TRBJ2-1. Germline V gene sequence: CDR1 MNHNS, CDR2 SASEGT. This CDR3 is 14 amino acids long. This CDR3 reads CASSEATARTEQFF.

J is TRBJ2-3 and V is TRBV18; without DNA, the TCRdb call of TRBD1 cannot be checked. Germline V lookup: CDR1 KGHSH, CDR2 LQKENI. The CDR3 runs 18 residues. The CDR3 is CASSRLLSGQGVTDTQYF.

In terms of frequency, this clonotype is large (0.1 to 1%). This chain uses TRBV19 with TRBJ2-1; there is no DNA to check the TCRdb D call of TRBD1. CDR3 length: 14 residues. Germline-derived CDR1 and CDR2 are LNHDA and SQIVND (reference sequence). The chain's CDR3 is CASSIQTGGDEQFF.

The chain uses TRBV7-8 and TRBJ2-5; TCRdb gives TRBD2 as the D gene, but with no DNA this cannot be confirmed. CDR1 is SGHVS, CDR2 FQNEAQ, per germline. CDR3 length: 16 amino acids. CDR3 in amino acids: CASSLVQGASGETQYF.

The genes are TRBV6-1 and TRBJ1-2; TCRdb indicates TRBD1, and absent DNA this call remains unverified. The CDR3 contains 14 residues. Germline loops: CDR1 MNHNS, CDR2 SASEGT. CDR3 sequence reads: CASTYDSKGYGYTF.

V usage is TRBV6-1 and J usage is TRBJ2-5. The CDR3 has 11 amino acids. The V gene's germline CDR1 is MNHNS and CDR2 SASEGT. CDR3 sequence reads: CASSEWGTQYF.

The rearrangement links TRBV2 to TRBJ1-2; absent DNA, TCRdb's TRBD1 call cannot be checked. Germline V gives CDR1 SNHLY, CDR2 FYNNEI. CDR3 length: 12 amino acids. CDR3 protein: CASSAGTDGYTF.

The chain employs TRBV6-1 and TRBJ2-5; TCRdb's D gene call, TRBD1, goes unchecked for lack of DNA. The CDR3 is made up of 13 amino acids. Germline CDR1 reads MNHNS; CDR2 reads SASEGT. The CDR3 loop reads CASRIQVQETQYF.

By frequency, this clonotype registers medium-sized. J is TRBJ2-5 and V is TRBV4-1; TCRdb's D gene call, TRBD1, goes unchecked for lack of DNA. Germline values: CDR1 MGHRA, CDR2 YSYEKL. This CDR3 has 13 residues. CDR3 in amino acids: CASTTVGGETQYF.